This is a list of T cell receptor beta chains from one sample in a study of control samples from healthy donors and cancer patients. Method: immunoSEQ multiplex PCR; TCRdb's copy keeps in-frame clones and lacks some. The table shows about 130,000 clones, with roughly 87% occurring only once. Sequenced sample: blood. The receptors shown here come from a man between 18 and 29 years old in good health. Each CDR3 is given with its conserved first and last residue. Each record gives: CDR3 length, V gene, D gene, J gene, CDR3 DNA, CDR3 protein. D genes are given only for firm matches.

14,TRBV19,TRBD1,TRBJ1-5,TGTGCCAGTAGTCCGGGACAGGGGACCGGGCCCCAGCATTTT,CASSPGQGTGPQHF
15,TRBV18,NA,TRBJ2-5,TGTGCCAGCTCATCTATGACCGGGACCGGAGAGACCCAGTACTTC,CASSSMTGTGETQYF
15,TRBV5-4,TRBD2,TRBJ2-7,TGTGCCAGCAGCTATTGGACTAGCGGGAGCCACGAGCAGTACTTC,CASSYWTSGSHEQYF
13,TRBV27,NA,TRBJ2-3,TGTGCCAGCAGTTTAAGTGATTCAGATACGCAGTATTTT,CASSLSDSDTQYF
15,TRBV11-3,NA,TRBJ2-1,TGTGCCAGCAGCACCGGAGGCCATATCAATAATGAGCAGTTCTTC,CASSTGGHINNEQFF
13,TRBV25-1,NA,TRBJ1-6,TGTGCCAGCGGGAAGGGGTACTATTCACCCCTCCACTTT,CASGKGYYSPLHF
13,TRBV5-4,NA,TRBJ1-4,TGTGCCAGCAAAACGCCAGGAGGTGAAAAACTGTTTTTT,CASKTPGGEKLFF
13,TRBV27,TRBD2,TRBJ2-1,TGTGCCAGCAGTTCGGCGGGAGTAGATGAGCAGTTCTTC,CASSSAGVDEQFF
15,TRBV5-1,TRBD2,TRBJ2-7,TGCGCCAGCAGCTGGGGGACTAAGGAAATTAACGAGCAGTACTTC,CASSWGTKEINEQYF
13,TRBV10-3,NA,TRBJ1-1,TGTGCCATCAGTGGGGTCATGGGGACTGAAGCTTTCTTT,CAISGVMGTEAFF